A selection of T cell receptor beta chains follows, all from one sample in a study of cytomegalovirus exposure and HLA in healthy donors. The method was immunoSEQ multiplex PCR; TCRdb's version includes in-frame clones alone and lacks a portion of them. The sample data list 80,000 to 100,000 clones. The source material was PBMCs. The receptors shown here come from a man aged 45-65 years in good health and CMV-seropositive. CDR3s include the opening cysteine and the closing phenylalanine or tryptophan. The D gene is left open where the match is weak.

D	J	V	DNA	CDR3
NA	TRBJ1-2	TRBV6-5	TGTGCCAGCAGTTCTGCGAGTTGGTATGGCTACACCTTC	CASSSASWYGYTF
NA	TRBJ2-1	TRBV18	TGTGCCAGCTCTTCTTCCCATGAGCAGTTCTTC	CASSSSHEQFF
TRBD1	TRBJ2-7	TRBV7-9	TGTGCCAGCAGCTGGGGGACAGGGCCCCGCGAGCAGTACTTC	CASSWGTGPREQYF
NA	TRBJ2-1	TRBV29-1	TGCAGCGTCGGTGGGCAGGGCGTCTACAATGAGCAGTTCTTC	CSVGGQGVYNEQFF
TRBD2	TRBJ2-5	TRBV7-9	TGTGCCAGCAGCAAGCGGGACGGTCAAGAGACCCAGTACTTC	CASSKRDGQETQYF
TRBD1	TRBJ1-1	TRBV7-9	TGTGCCAGCAGCTTAGGGGGGACAGCCTCTGAAGCTTTCTTT	CASSLGGTASEAFF
TRBD1	TRBJ1-2	TRBV2	TGTGCCAGCAAGCAGGACAGGGCGGACTATGGCTACACCTTC	CASKQDRADYGYTF
TRBD2	TRBJ2-1	TRBV30	TGTGCCTGGAGTCGCAGCGGGAGGGCGGTCTACAATGAGCAGTTCTTC	CAWSRSGRAVYNEQFF
TRBD1	TRBJ2-6	TRBV7-9	TGTGCCAGCAGCCCACGGGGACAGGGCTCTGGGGCCAACGTCCTGACTTTC	CASSPRGQGSGANVLTF
NA	TRBJ1-1	TRBV19	TGTGCCAGTAGTATCACAGGGCTCACTGAAGCTTTCTTT	CASSITGLTEAFF